This record concerns one T cell receptor beta chain sequence. The PCR employed 60 Vbeta primers together with 13 Jbeta primers. Clones were sequenced by immunoSEQ multiplex PCR, and TCRdb holds only the in-frame ones, with some missing. The repertoire has more than 80,000 clones, over 55% of them found once; the top ten carry 2.8%. These data come from a study of cytomegalovirus exposure and HLA in healthy donors. Sequencing input: PBMCs. The TCR was taken from a female donor in good health and CMV-seronegative.

In DNA form, the CDR3 reads TGTGCCAGCAGCCAATCGGGACTGGGGCCCGACTACGAGCAGTACTTC. This gives the protein CASSQSGLGPDYEQYF. The rearrangement links TRBV14 to TRBJ2-7; maybe TRBD2 (6 bases). Germline loops: CDR1 SGHDN, CDR2 FVKESK. Deletions cut 2 bases from V and 3 bases from J, with 17 bases between. The CDR3 totals 16 residues.